Listed below are T cell receptor beta chains from one sample, sequenced in a study of T-cell reconstitution after alpha-beta-depleted transplantation in children. One entry per CDR3 protein, called by TCRdb with MiXCR from the PCR reads. The table lists fewer than 1 million distinct CDR3 sequences, under 20% of them singletons, with approximately 5% in the top ten. The starting material was PBMCs, mostly from graft donor cells, obtained 360 days after TCRalphabeta/CD19-depleted stem cell transplant. Every receptor here comes from a male patient younger than 18 who had a stem cell transplant for acute lymphoblastic leukemia, so the T cells may come from the graft donor. CDR3s include the opening cysteine and the closing phenylalanine or tryptophan. The order of the fields is V gene, D gene, J gene, clone size, CDR3 protein, CDR3 DNA. The D gene is left open where the match is weak. Part of the rows lack a size; the others show once, few, many or a class for expanded clones.

TRBV2	.	TRBJ2-3	.	CASSEVNTQYF	TGTGCCAGCAGTGAAGTGAATACGCAGTATTTT
TRBV5-1	.	TRBJ2-3	many	CASSPPVAGDTQYF	TGCGCCAGCAGCCCCCCGGTGGCGGGGGATACGCAGTATTTT
TRBV9	.	TRBJ2-7	few	CASSVGQGPYEQYF	TGTGCCAGCAGCGTAGGGCAGGGTCCCTACGAGCAGTACTTC
TRBV20-1	.	TRBJ1-5	.	CSGTQGNQPQHF	TGCAGTGGCACCCAGGGAAATCAGCCCCAGCATTTT
TRBV25-1	.	TRBJ2-1	.	CASSPLEGIWNEQFF	TGTGCCAGCAGCCCCCTCGAGGGGATTTGGAATGAGCAGTTCTTC
TRBV29-1	TRBD2	TRBJ2-2	few	CSVPGLAGVPRTGELFF	TGCAGCGTTCCGGGACTAGCGGGAGTGCCGAGAACCGGGGAGCTGTTTTTT
TRBV25-1	TRBD1	TRBJ1-1	few	CASSDGDRGNTEAFF	TGTGCCAGCAGTGATGGGGACAGGGGAAACACTGAAGCTTTCTTT
TRBV12-3/TRBV12-4	.	TRBJ1-6	many	CASSLRSSYNSPLHF	TGTGCCAGCAGTTTGAGGAGTAGTTATAATTCACCCCTCCACTTT
TRBV5-4	.	TRBJ2-5	once	CASSLVRVSETQYF	TGTGCCAGCAGCTTGGTCCGGGTGTCAGAGACCCAGTACTTC
TRBV29-1	TRBD2	TRBJ2-7	many	CSVWGPREGPYEQYF	TGCAGCGTTTGGGGACCCAGGGAGGGTCCCTACGAGCAGTACTTC
TRBV9	.	TRBJ2-5	many	CASSVGGSPGIGTQYF	TGTGCCAGCAGCGTAGGGGGTAGCCCCGGGATCGGGACCCAGTACTTC
TRBV2	.	TRBJ2-7	.	CASSEAVREQYF	TGTGCCAGCAGTGAAGCTGTCCGGGAGCAGTACTTC
TRBV6-2/TRBV6-3	.	TRBJ1-1	few	CASSSIGPVRAEAFF	TGTGCCAGCAGTTCCATTGGCCCCGTTCGCGCTGAAGCTTTCTTT
TRBV6-5	TRBD2	TRBJ2-5	.	CASSNPAGGTPPAQYF	TGTGCCAGCAGTAACCCAGCGGGAGGGACCCCCCCGGCCCAGTACTTC
TRBV10-3	.	TRBJ2-2	few	CAISERQNTGELFF	TGTGCCATCAGTGAGCGGCAAAACACCGGGGAGCTGTTTTTT
TRBV27	.	TRBJ1-6	.	CASRPESSYNSPLHF	TGTGCCAGCAGACCGGAGAGCTCCTATAATTCACCCCTCCACTTT
TRBV11-2	.	TRBJ2-4	.	CASSLLSLRRQLLAKNIQYF	TGTGCCAGCAGCCTATTGTCATTGCGGCGACAGTTACTAGCCAAAAACATTCAGTACTTC
TRBV9	TRBD2	TRBJ2-7	.	CASSVGGTSGTYEQYF	TGTGCCAGCAGCGTAGGGGGGACTAGCGGAACCTACGAGCAGTACTTC
TRBV5-6	.	TRBJ2-7	few	CASSRWDNSYEQYF	TGTGCCAGCAGCCGATGGGACAACTCCTACGAGCAGTACTTC
TRBV19	TRBD2	TRBJ2-3	.	CASGRHTTTDTQYF	TGTGCCAGCGGGAGGCACACGACCACAGATACGCAGTATTTT
TRBV9	.	TRBJ2-2	few	CASSVGWINTGELFF	TGTGCCAGCAGCGTAGGTTGGATCAACACCGGGGAGCTGTTTTTT
TRBV10-1	.	TRBJ2-1	.	CASSESPWEEQFF	TGCGCCAGCAGTGAGTCCCCTTGGGAGGAGCAGTTCTTC
TRBV29-1	TRBD1	TRBJ2-3	many	CSVGGGQGIADTQYF	TGCAGCGTTGGGGGGGGACAGGGAATCGCAGATACGCAGTATTTT
TRBV4-2	.	TRBJ2-1	.	CASSPGGINEQFF	TGTGCCAGCAGCCCCGGAGGGATCAATGAGCAGTTCTTC